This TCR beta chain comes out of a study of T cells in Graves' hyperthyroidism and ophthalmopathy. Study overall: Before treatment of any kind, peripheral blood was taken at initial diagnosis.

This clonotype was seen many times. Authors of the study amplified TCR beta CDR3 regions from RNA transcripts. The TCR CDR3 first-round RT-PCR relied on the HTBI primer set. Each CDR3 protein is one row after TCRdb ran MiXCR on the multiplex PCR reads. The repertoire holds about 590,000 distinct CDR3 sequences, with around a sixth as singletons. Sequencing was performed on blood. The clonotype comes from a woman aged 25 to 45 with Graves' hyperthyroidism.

The CDR3 nucleotides are TGTGCCATCAGTGAGTCGGGACTAGCGGGAGCCTCCTACAATGAGCAGTTCTTC. The encoded protein is CAISESGLAGASYNEQFF. The V gene is TRBV10-3, the J gene TRBJ2-1; 14 nucleotides line up with TRBD2. The CDR3 contains 18 residues. Germline CDR1 is ENHRY and CDR2 is SYGVKD. The V gene end was trimmed by 0 bases and the J gene end by 0 bases; junction bases not matched to a gene: 1.